This T cell receptor (beta chain) derives from a study of shared clonotypes between healthy human individuals. Study details: Three plates were used per donor for CD4 naive, three for CD4 memory, two for CD8 naive and one for CD8 memory.

Study-wide results and limits: The authors expected sequencing depth to affect clonotype sharing among donors.

Genomic DNA from each subset was divided evenly over several immunoSEQ plates. Using immunoSEQ multiplex PCR, the repertoire was profiled, and TCRdb retains in-frame clones only, with some absent. The sample comprises some 2,000,000 clones, roughly 96% of which are singletons, and more than 0.1% rests with the top ten. Worth noting for this clone: What it binds is unknown.

The V gene end was trimmed by 5 bases and the J gene end by 2 bases; junction bases not matched to a gene: 10. Looked up from germline, CDR1 is SEHNR and CDR2 is FQNEAQ (reference sequence). The CDR3 spans 16 residues. V usage is TRBV7-9 and J usage is TRBJ2-3, with TRBD2 identical over 7 bases. This TCR was recovered from a young man in good health. Sequenced input: naive CD4+ T cells sorted from blood. Documented subset: CD45RA+ positively selected. As DNA, the CDR3 is TGTGCCAGCAGCACATATCTAGCGGACTACACAGATACGCAGTATTTT. Its protein is CASSTYLADYTDTQYF.